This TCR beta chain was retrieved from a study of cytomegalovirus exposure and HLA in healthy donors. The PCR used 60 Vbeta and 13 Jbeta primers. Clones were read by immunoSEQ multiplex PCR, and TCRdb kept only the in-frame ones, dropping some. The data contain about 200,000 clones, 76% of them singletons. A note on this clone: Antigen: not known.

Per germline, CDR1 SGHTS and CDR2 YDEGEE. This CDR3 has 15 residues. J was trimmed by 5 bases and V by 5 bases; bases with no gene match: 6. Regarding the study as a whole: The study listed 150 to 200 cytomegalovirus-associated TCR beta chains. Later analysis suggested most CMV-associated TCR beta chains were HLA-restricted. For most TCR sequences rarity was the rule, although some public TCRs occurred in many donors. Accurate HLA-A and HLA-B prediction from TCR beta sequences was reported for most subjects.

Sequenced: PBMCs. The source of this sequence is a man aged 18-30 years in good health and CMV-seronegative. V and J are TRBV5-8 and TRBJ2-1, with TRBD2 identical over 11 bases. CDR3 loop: CASSSGTSGNNEQFF. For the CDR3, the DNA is TGTGCCAGCAGTTCCGGGACTAGCGGTAACAATGAGCAGTTCTTC.